This T cell receptor (beta chain) was identified in a study of T cell responses to AZD1222 COVID-19 vaccine. The study, taken as a whole, reports: Spike was spanned by vaccine-associated CD4 TCRs, which were dominant at 160-218 and 743-854. Repertoire sampling happened only post peak T cell response.

The CDR3 has 13 residues. Profiling relied on immunoSEQ multiplex PCR, and the TCRdb table lists in-frame clones only, not all of them. This sample has about 100,000 clones, with about nine tenths found just once. As concerns this clone: Its antigen is undetermined.

This material consisted of peripheral blood, taken on day 0 of AZD1222 vaccination. The V call is TRBV21-1, the J call TRBJ2-7; the table calls TRBD2, which could not be checked here. TRBV21-1 is a known pseudogene. The clonotype was recovered from an adult in good health. The chain's CDR3 is CASQERRWFEQYF. CDR3 bases: TGTGCCAGCCAAGAGAGGCGCTGGTTCGAGCAGTACTTC.